This T cell receptor beta chain was retrieved from a study of T cells in Graves' hyperthyroidism and ophthalmopathy (dated by TCRdb to between 2018 and 2021). Regarding the study in general: Peripheral blood was sampled at the time of initial diagnosis, prior to any treatment. The paper describes TCR Vbeta CDR3 sequencing of around 130 peripheral blood samples, made up of 43 ophthalmopathy patients, 70 to 75 hyperthyroidism patients and 17 progressor patients. TCR V-J signatures able to tell the groups apart were searched for in a discovery cohort of more than 90 patients, of whom 43 had Graves' ophthalmopathy and about 60 had stable Graves' hyperthyroidism. Prospective prediction of ophthalmopathy was tested in an independent validation cohort consisting of fewer than 20 hyperthyroidism patients and more than 15 patients who later progressed to ophthalmopathy. After sampling, hyperthyroidism patients received methimazole starting at 30 mg daily, and ophthalmopathy patients received high-dose intravenous methylprednisolone. The 100 discovery patients were divided at random into training and test sets in a 7:3 ratio. In addition, the study compared T-cell repertoires in thyroid tissue and in blood from about 6 Graves' hyperthyroidism patients.

The study at large found these results: In validation, the model predicted progression to ophthalmopathy with around 71% sensitivity and around 72% specificity, a median of about 6.7 months before onset. Most expanded thyroid clonotypes (frequency above 0.001) were also detected in blood, a finding suggesting that blood repertoires may reflect thyroid immune responses. A model built on a 13 V-J signature distinguished ophthalmopathy from stable hyperthyroidism, reaching 85% to 90% sensitivity and 81.08% specificity in cross-validation and 80%/75% in testing. No statistical method was used to set the sample size in advance, and investigators knew the group allocation.

There are many counts of this clonotype. Its recognized antigen is unknown. The input lacks base qualities; no much larger clone sits a single base away. Graves' hyperthyroidism was defined as stable when no progression to ophthalmopathy occurred over 18 months of follow-up. Hyperthyroidism patients were newly diagnosed, with disease duration under 2 months, and aged 18 to 65 years. Any patient with an uncontrolled infection, another autoimmune disease, pregnancy or lactation was excluded. Diagnoses were based on clinical symptoms, serum thyroxine and TRAb, thyroid ultrasound and orbital computed tomography. Ficoll-Paque density gradient centrifugation was used to isolate PBMCs from approximately 11 ml of fresh peripheral blood. Total RNA was extracted using Trizol reagent, and RNA quality was assessed on an Agilent 2100 Bioanalyzer. Amplification of TCR beta CDR3 regions was carried out from RNA transcripts. A first-round RT-PCR of the TCR CDR3 used the HTBI primer set with the Qiagen OneStep RT-PCR kit. Libraries were constructed in a second round of multiplex PCR, after which size selection and purification were performed. Sequencing of the libraries was done on an Illumina HiSeq2000 using paired-end 100 bp reads. In the original analysis: SOAPnuke was used to process the raw data, with reads discarded if the reads contained adapters or uncalled bases, had a mean Phred below 15, or lacked an exact constant-primer or identifier match. COPE v1.2.5 was used to merge the high-quality paired reads, and each unique nucleotide sequence was defined as a clonotype. Clonotypes were aligned to IMGT TRBV, TRBD and TRBJ reference segments using MiTCR v1.1. The analysis included only V-J combinations with a frequency above 0.0001, which together covered over 98% of the repertoires. A TCS score was defined as the ratio of F50 (clonal expansion) to E x V (chaos), with BLOSUM62-based TCRdist applied between CDR3 peptides within each V-J. Welch's t-statistics and random forest reduced just over 500 V-J features to under 15, which were used in a naive Bayes classifier (R e1071). TCRdb handled the public reads itself, with Q25 trimming in fastp and clone calling in MiXCR, and kept productive beta chains. Each CDR3 protein appears once, grouped with its most common genes and DNA. Here the V and J calls rest on TCRdb's processing, not on the authors' analysis. The table for this sample lists hundreds of thousands of distinct CDR3 sequences; approximately 20% of them were counted only once. The ten largest clonotypes hold about two fifths of the sample.

Sample: blood. The receptor was derived from a man aged 35 to 55 with Graves' hyperthyroidism.

The sequenced DNA is TGTGCCAGCAGTTTCGGCTCGTGGCCCGGGGAGCTGTTTTTT. Its protein is CASSFGSWPGELFF. The V and J genes are TRBV6-2 or TRBV6-3 and TRBJ2-2; confidence is insufficient to name the D gene. V gives up 4 bases and J gives up 6 bases, and the segment between their germline ends measures 12 bases. CDR1 and CDR2 were assigned from the germline V gene as MNHEY and SVGEGT. The CDR3 runs 14 amino acids, cysteine and phenylalanine included. Kept here is only the CDR3 DNA, which spans 42 bases and is read in frame from base 1.